This T cell receptor beta chain originates from a study of CD8 T cells in ankylosing spondylitis. Study-wide findings and caveats: Blood of patients with ankylosing spondylitis appeared to be characterized by a TCR beta motif of eight highly homologous variants. Earlier studies detected some motif variants in reactive arthritis synovial fluid and blood.

Library preparation for TCR beta used quantitative 5'-RACE with molecular barcodes. Using its own MiXCR run on the 5' RACE reads, TCRdb lists one record per CDR3 protein. The data hold some 130,000 distinct CDR3 sequences, with approximately 14% observed a single time. The table lists this clonotype with a few counts. The target antigen is unknown. The sequenced material came from blood, either unsorted or a sorted T cell fraction (not recorded which). This TCR was recovered from a female donor with ankylosing spondylitis or in good health (not recorded which).

This CDR3 is CASSLERGKKFF. The CDR3 bases are TGTGCCAGCAGCTTGGAGCGGGGGAAGAAGTTCTTC. The V gene is TRBV5-6, the J gene TRBJ2-1, with TRBD2 identical over 8 bases. The V segment lost 0 bases and the J segment 14 bases; nucleotides outside the gene matches: 4. This CDR3 is 12 amino acids long. CDR1 SGHDT and CDR2 YYEEEE come from the germline V gene.